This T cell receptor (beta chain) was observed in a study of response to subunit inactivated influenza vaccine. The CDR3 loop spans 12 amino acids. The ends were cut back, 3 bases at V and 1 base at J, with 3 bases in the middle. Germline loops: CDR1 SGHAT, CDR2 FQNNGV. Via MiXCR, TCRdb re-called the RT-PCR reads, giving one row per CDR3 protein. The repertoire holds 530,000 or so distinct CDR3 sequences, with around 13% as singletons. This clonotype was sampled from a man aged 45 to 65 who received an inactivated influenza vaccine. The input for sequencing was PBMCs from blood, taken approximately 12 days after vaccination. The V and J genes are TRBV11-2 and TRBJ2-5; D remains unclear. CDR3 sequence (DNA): TGTGCCAGCAGCTTGACCCAAGAGACCCAGTACTTC. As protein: CASSLTQETQYF.